This T cell receptor (beta chain) is from a study of a mutant IDH1 vaccine in newly diagnosed glioma. Study at large: The treated population exhibited a male proportion of about 60%, a female proportion of about 38%, and a mean age of approximately 42 years. Patients were pretreated with radiotherapy, temozolomide, or both, mostly both.

To note about this clone: Antigen: not known.

Data came from immunoSEQ multiplex PCR; TCRdb stores just in-frame clones and leaves some out. The sample has approximately 36,000 clones, roughly 90% seen once; the top ten hold 18%. Overall study results and limits: Pseudoprogression appears to have had no connection to changes in top peripheral T cell clonotypes.

Time point reported: baseline, week 1 (first vaccination visit). Treatment denoted: pre-vaccination baseline after standard-of-care therapy. Every donor had a new WHO grade 3 or 4 astrocytoma that was IDH1-mutant, with loss of nuclear ATRX. The trim removed 5 bases at V and 3 bases at J, leaving 6 bases unmatched. This CDR3 spans 13 amino acids. CDR1 GTSNPN and CDR2 SVGIG come from the germline V gene (reference sequence). The source material was PBMCs, sampled from a glioma patient treated with radiotherapy, temozolomide or both. This clonotype originated in a man aged 18 to 29 with glioma. J is TRBJ2-7 and V is TRBV30, with 8 bases lining up with TRBD2. This CDR3 is CAWGGGRLYEQYF. Written as DNA, the CDR3 is TGTGCCTGGGGCGGGGGGAGACTCTACGAGCAGTACTTC.